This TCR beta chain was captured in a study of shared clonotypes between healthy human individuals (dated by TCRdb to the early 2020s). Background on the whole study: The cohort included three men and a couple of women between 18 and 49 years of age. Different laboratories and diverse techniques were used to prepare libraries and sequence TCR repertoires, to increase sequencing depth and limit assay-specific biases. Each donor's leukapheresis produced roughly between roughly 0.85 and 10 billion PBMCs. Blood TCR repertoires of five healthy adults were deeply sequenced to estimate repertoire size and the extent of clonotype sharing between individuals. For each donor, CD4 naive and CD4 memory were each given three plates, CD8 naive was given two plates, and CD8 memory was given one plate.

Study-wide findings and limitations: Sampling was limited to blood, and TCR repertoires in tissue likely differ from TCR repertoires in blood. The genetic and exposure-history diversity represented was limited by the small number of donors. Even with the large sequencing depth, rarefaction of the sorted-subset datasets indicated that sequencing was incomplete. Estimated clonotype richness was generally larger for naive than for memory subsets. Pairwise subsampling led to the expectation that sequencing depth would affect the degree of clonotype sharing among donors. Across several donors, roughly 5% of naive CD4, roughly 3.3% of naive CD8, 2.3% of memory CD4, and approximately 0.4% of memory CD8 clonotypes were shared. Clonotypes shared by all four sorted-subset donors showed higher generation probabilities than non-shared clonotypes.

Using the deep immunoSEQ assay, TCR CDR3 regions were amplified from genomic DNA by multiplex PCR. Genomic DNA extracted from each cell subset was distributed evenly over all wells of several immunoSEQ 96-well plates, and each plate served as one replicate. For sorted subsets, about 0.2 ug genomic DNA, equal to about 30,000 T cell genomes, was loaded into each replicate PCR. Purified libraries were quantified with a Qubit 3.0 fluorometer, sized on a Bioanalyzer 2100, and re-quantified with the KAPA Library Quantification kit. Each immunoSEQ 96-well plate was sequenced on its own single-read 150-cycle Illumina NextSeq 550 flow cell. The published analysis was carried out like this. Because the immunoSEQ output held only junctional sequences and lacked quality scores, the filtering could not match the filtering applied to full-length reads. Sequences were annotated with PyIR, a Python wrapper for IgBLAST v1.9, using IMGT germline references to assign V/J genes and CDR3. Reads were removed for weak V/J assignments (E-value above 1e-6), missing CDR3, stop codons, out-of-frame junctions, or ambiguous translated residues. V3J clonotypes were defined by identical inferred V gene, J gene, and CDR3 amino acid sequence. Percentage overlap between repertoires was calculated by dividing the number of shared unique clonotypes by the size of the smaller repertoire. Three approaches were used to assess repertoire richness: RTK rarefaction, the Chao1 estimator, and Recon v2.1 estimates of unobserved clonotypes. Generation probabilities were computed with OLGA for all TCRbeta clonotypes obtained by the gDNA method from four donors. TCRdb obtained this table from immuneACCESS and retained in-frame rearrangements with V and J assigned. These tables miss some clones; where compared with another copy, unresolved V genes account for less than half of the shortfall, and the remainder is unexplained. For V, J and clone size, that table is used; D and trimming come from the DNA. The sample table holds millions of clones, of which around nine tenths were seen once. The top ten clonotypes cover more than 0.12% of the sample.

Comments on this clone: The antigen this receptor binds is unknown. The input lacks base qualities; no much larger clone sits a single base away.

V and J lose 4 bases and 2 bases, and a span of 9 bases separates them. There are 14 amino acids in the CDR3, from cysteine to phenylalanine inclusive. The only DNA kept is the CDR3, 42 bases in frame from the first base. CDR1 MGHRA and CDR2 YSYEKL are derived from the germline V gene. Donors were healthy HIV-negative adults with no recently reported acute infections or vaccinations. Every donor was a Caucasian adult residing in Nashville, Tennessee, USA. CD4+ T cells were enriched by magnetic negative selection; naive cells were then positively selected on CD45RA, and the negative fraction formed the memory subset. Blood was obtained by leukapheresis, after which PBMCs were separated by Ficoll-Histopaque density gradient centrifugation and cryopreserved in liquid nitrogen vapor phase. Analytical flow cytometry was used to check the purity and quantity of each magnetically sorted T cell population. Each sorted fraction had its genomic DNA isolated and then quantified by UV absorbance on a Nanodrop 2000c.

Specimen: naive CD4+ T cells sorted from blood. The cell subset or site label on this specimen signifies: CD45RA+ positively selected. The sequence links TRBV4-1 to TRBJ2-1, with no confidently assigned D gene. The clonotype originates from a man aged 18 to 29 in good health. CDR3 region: CASSRRVTYNEQFF. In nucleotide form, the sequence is TGCGCCAGCAGCCGCCGGGTCACCTACAATGAGCAGTTCTTC.